This TCR beta chain was identified in a study of long-term antiretroviral therapy in people with HIV (dated by TCRdb to between 2022 and 2023). About the full investigation: The earliest samples were collected roughly a decade before the 2015 WHO recommendation for immediate ART, at a time when ART was usually postponed until CD4 counts fell. Test extractions of a monoclonal T-cell line alongside some 36 polyclonal samples showed no cross-contamination during QIAcube processing. Whether ART initiation and durable HIV suppression were associated with changes in peripheral blood TRB repertoire composition and diversity was tested in a retrospective serial study. A total of roughly 180 cryopreserved PBMC samples were contributed to the cohort by 30 adults with confirmed HIV infection, with samples collected serially over a mean of approximately six years (range 1-12). Among the 30 to 35 participants with HIV, eleven were female.

To be included, a participant needed at least one PBMC sample from before ART initiation plus at least two post-ART samples. Every participant with HIV received treatment in the United States of America. Before DNA extraction, cryopreserved samples of about 0.9-10 million PBMC were thawed and then washed. At the time of the earliest PBMC sample, participants with HIV were aged between roughly 23 and 60 years. Each participant contributed PBMC samples from 1-4 timepoints before ART initiation and 2-8 timepoints after ART initiation, with a median of 7 samples. For every participant, serial HIV viral load, CD4+ T-cell count, ART history and demographic data were obtained. A Qiagen kit on a QIAcube was used to extract genomic DNA from unsorted PBMC, with samples processed in batches of 12. Overall results and qualifications from the work: CDR3 length ranges in HIV repertoires were narrower than in controls, and network structure suggested an antigen-experienced repertoire with only a slight naive shift after ART. Inferences about post-ART repertoire changes are limited because no data were available on ART adherence, viral resistance or therapy changes. The repertoire was dominated across all time points by expanded TRB clones identified before ART initiation, although this dominance was seen to fluctuate and to decrease in many PLHIV after ART. Samples dated from 2004 to 2017, and the ART regimens used may be less effective than current ones. Because pre-ART samples had limited cell numbers, unsorted PBMC were profiled rather than sorted CD4+ and CD8+ T cells. A significant increase in TRB diversity was found to be associated with ART initiation, although TRB diversity was observed to remain significantly below that of transplant donor controls even after long-term ART. Owing to limited PBMC availability, only the TCR beta chain was sequenced, without alpha chain pairing.

Concerning this clone: Its antigen is still unknown. The record has no base qualities; no much larger clone is one base away.

The immunoSEQ hsTCRB v3.0 assay was used at survey level resolution to sequence the TRB variable region. The target sequencing depth for TRB was about 35,000-50,000 T-cell genomes per sample. TRB libraries were pooled and sequenced on an Illumina MiSeq using a v3 150-cycle kit. For the original study's pipeline: Repertoire analysis ran in R within a reproducible Nextflow workflow covering QC, data transformation and analysis. LymphoSeq2, an R package for exploring AIRR-Seq data, was used to implement the custom analyses. A few samples that yielded fewer than 5000 total TRB sequences were excluded, so that 188 HIV repertoires were analyzed. Among the approximately 190 retained HIV repertoires, 55 to 65 were collected before ART initiation and roughly 130 were collected after ART initiation. Repertoires were downsampled to 5000 TRB nucleotide sequences, and summary statistics were averaged over 100 downsampling iterations. The analysis kept only TRB sequences whose CDR3 regions were at least seven amino acids long. Two measures captured diversity: a Shannon entropy-derived clonality score and the Gini coefficient. In repertoire networks, the top 5000 CDR3 amino acid sequences were linked whenever an edit distance of one separated two sequences. For TRB CDR3 amino acid sequences, antigen specificity groups and MHC restriction were predicted with GLIPH2. Known CMV, EBV, HIV or tissue antigen associations were flagged by matching CDR3 amino acid sequences against VDJdb and McPAS-TCR. Pre-ART, post-ART and control groups were compared with Wilcoxon signed-rank tests and Holm-Bonferroni correction. Held by TCRdb, this immuneACCESS table contains in-frame sequences only and omits some clones. Under half of the omission traces to an unresolved V gene where checked; the cause of the rest is unknown. From that table come the V and J calls and clone size; the DNA was used to work out D and trimming. For this sample the table gives 20,000 to 25,000 clones, of which more than 75% were detected only once. The ten biggest clones cover around 4.9% of the sample.

The specimen comprised unsorted PBMCs, sampled 0.5 years after starting antiretroviral therapy. The TCR was taken from a woman between 40 and 55 years old with HIV.

The DNA is TGTGCCAGCAGCTACAGGGGGTTAGAGACCCAGTACTTC. It codes for CASSYRGLETQYF. Recombination linked TRBV6-5 to TRBJ2-5; TRBD1 lines up with 8 middle nucleotides. For this chain, trimming is 6 bases at the V end and 4 bases at the J end, and the number of junction bases without a gene match is 4. From cysteine to phenylalanine, the CDR3 is 13 amino acids long. The sequence is cut down to CDR3 DNA, 39 bases in frame from base 1. The CDR1 and CDR2 encoded by the germline V gene are MNHEY and SVGAGI.